Below are 5 T cell receptor beta chains sequenced from a single sample in a study of blood T cells in healthy people across ages. It was with a sample-barcoded 5' primer and a J-beta primer mix that a second PCR of roughly 7 to 12 cycles was run. A single record per CDR3 protein comes from TCRdb applying MiXCR to the 5' RACE reads. The table shows 1,500,000 or so distinct CDR3 sequences, with under 55% occurring only once. Sequenced input: blood. These receptors came from a woman younger than 35 in good health.

The V and J genes are TRBV9 and TRBJ2-1, with 7 bases matching TRBD2. Trimming removed 0 bases from V and 8 bases from J; junction bases left unmatched: 5. This CDR3 comprises 14 residues. Per the germline V gene, CDR1 is SGDLS and CDR2 is YYNGEE. CDR3 protein: CASSVGAGSYEQFF. As DNA, the CDR3 is TGTGCCAGCAGCGTAGGAGCGGGATCGTATGAGCAGTTCTTC.

The chain combines TRBV5-1 with TRBJ1-1; 7 nucleotides agree with TRBD1. V lost 0 bases, J lost 7 bases, and 6 bases stayed unmatched. Germline V CDR1 and CDR2: SGHRS, YFSETQ. CDR3 length: 14 amino acids. DNA for the CDR3: TGCGCCAGCAGCTTGGGACAGGGCCAGGGTGAAGCTTTCTTT. Encoded protein: CASSLGQGQGEAFF.

This clonotype has a handful of counts. The V and J genes are TRBV12-3 or TRBV12-4 and TRBJ1-1; 8 nucleotides agree with TRBD1. The junction had 6 bases not matched to a gene; V was cut back by 6 bases and J by 0 bases. This CDR3 is 15 amino acids long. The chain's CDR3 is CASRGQATLNTEAFF. CDR3 sequence (DNA): TGTGCCAGCAGGGGACAGGCGACACTGAACACTGAAGCTTTCTTT.

A few counts support this clonotype. The gene calls are TRBV18 and TRBJ2-7; 7 nucleotides agree with TRBD1. This CDR3 has 15 amino acids. The germline gives CDR1 KGHSH, CDR2 LQKENI. V trimming: 3 bases; J trimming: 1 base; junction bases outside the gene matches: 6. The CDR3 DNA reads as TGTGCCAGCTCACCCTCCGGGACAGATTCCTACGAGCAGTACTTC. It translates to CASSPSGTDSYEQYF.

V usage is TRBV9 and J usage is TRBJ2-7, with D hard to call. CDR3 length: 15 amino acids. Germline assignment: CDR1 SGDLS and CDR2 YYNGEE. V dropped 0 bases and J dropped 0 bases, with 10 bases sitting between them. In DNA form, the CDR3 reads TGTGCCAGCAGCGTAGACGCCAGGACCTCCTACGAGCAGTACTTC. Amino acid sequence: CASSVDARTSYEQYF.